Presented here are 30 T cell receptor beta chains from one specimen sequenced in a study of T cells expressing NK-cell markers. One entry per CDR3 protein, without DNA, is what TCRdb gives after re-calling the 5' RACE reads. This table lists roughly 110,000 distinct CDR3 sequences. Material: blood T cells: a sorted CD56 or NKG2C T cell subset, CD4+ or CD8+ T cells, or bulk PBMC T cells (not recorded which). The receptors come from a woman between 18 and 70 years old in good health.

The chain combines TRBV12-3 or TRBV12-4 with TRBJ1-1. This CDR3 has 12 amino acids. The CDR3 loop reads CASSLGAPEAFF.

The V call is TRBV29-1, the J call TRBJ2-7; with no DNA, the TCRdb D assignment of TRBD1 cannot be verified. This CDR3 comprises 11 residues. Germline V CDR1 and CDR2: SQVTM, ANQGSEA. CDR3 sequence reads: CSAGHSYEQYF.

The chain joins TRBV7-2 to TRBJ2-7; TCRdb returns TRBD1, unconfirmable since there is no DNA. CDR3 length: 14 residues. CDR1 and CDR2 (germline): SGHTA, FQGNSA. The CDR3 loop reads CASSWRTENYEQYF.

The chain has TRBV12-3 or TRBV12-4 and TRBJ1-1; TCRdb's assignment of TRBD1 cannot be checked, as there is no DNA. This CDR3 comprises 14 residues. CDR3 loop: CASRQRQSNTEAFF.

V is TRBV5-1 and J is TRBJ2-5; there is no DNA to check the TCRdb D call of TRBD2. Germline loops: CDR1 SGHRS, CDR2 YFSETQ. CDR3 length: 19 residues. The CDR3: CASSLYSGTSGRDQETQYF.

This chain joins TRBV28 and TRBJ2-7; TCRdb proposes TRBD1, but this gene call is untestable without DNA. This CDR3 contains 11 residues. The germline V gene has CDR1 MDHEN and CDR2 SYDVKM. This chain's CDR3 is CASSPGIEQYF.

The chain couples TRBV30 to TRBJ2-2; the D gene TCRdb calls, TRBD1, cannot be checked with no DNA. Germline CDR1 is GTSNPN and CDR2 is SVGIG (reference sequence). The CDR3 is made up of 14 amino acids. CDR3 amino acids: CAWLVGTENGELFF.

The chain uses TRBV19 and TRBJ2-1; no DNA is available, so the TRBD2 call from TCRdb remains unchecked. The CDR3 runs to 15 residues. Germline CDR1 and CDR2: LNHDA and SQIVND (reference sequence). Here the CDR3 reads CASTPLAGGYNEQFF.

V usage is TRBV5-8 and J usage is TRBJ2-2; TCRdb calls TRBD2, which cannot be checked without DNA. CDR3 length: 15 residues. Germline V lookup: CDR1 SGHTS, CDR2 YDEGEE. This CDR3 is CASSPYGLDTGELFF.

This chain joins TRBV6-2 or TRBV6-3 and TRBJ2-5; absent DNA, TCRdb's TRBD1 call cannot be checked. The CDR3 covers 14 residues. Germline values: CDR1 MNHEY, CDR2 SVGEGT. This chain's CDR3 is CASSISPRGETQYF.

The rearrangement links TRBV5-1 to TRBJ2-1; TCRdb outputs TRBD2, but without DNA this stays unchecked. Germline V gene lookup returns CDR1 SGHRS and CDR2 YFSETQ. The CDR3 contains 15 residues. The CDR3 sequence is CASSLGLAGPNEQFF.

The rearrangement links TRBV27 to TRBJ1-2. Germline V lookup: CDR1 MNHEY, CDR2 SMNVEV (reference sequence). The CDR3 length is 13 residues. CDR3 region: CASSWASNYGYTF.

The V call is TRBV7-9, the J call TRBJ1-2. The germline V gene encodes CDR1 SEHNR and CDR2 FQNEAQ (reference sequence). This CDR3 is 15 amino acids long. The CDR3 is CASGIAGLPNYGYTF. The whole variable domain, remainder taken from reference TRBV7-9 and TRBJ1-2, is DTGVSQNPRHKITKRGQNVTFRCDPISEHNRLYWYRQTLGQGPEFLTYFQNEAQLEKSRLLSDRFSAERPKGSFSTLEIQRTEQGDSAMYLCASGIAGLPNYGYTFGSGTRLTVV.

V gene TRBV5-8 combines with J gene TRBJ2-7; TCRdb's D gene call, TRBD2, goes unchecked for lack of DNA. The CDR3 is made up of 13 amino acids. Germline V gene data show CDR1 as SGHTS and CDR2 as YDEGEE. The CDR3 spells CASSFGSGGEQYF.

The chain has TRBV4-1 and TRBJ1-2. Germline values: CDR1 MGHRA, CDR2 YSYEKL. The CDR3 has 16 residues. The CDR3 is CASSQTLAGINYGYTF.

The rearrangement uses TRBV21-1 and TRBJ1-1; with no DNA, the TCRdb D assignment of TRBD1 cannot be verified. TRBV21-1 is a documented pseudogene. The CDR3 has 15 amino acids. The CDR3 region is CASRTPPDTYTEAFF.

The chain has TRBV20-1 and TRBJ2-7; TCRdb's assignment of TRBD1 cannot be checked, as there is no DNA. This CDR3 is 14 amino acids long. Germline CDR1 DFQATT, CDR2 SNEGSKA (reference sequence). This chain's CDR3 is CSASLDREPYEQYF.

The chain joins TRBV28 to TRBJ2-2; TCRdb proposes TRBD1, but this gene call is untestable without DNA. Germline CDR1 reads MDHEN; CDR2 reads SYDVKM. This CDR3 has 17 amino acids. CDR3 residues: CASLRQGARSNTGELFF.

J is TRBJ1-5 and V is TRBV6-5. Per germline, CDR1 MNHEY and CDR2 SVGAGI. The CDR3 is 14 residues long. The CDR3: CASSYSFSNQPQHF.

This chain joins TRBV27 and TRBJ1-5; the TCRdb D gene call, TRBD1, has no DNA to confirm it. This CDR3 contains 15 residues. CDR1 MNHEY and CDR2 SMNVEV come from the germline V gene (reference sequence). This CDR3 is CASRTIRGSNQPQHF.

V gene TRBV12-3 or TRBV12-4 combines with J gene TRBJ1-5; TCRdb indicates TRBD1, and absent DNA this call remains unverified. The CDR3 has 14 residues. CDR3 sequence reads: CASSQYGTDQPQHF.

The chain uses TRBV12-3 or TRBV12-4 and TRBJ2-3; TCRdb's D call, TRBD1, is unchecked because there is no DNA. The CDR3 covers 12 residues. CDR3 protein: CASRDQGNTQYF.

The CDR3 sequence: CSAWDFGHTGELFF. The chain has TRBV20-1 and TRBJ2-2; TCRdb's D call of TRBD2 is untestable without DNA. The CDR3 extends over 14 amino acids. Germline lookup yields CDR1 DFQATT and CDR2 SNEGSKA (reference sequence).

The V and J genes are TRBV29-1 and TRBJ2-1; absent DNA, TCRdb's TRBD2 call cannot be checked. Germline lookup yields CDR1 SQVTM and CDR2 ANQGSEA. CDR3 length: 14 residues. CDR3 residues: CSVMGTSSYNEQFF.

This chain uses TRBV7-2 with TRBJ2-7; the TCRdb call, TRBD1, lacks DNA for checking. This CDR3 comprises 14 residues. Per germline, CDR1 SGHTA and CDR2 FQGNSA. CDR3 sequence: CASSLVGRGYEQYF.

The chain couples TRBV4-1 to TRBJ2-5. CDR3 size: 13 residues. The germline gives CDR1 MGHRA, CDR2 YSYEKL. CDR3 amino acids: CASSQALLRTQYF.

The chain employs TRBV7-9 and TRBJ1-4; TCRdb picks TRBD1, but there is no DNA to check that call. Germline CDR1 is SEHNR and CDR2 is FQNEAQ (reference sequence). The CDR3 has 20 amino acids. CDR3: CASSLLPGQGVGATNEKLFF.

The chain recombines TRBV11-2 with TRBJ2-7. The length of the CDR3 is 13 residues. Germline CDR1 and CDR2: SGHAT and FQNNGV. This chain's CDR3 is CASSLEEDTEQYF.

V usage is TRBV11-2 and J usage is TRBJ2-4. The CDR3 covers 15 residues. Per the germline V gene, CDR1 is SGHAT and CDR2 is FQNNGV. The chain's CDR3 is CASSLAEIAKNIQYF.

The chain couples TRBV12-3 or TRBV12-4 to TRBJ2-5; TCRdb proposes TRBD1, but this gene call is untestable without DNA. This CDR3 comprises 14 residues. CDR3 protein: CASSLGQLKFAQYF.